This is a list of T cell receptor beta chains from one sample in a study of blood T cell repertoires in COVID-19. Method: immunoSEQ multiplex PCR; TCRdb's copy keeps in-frame clones and lacks some. This sample has 250,000 or so clones, with about 88% found just once. The sequencing sample was made of peripheral blood. These receptors came from a woman aged 55 to 70 with COVID-19, enrolled during active disease. Both conserved end residues are part of each CDR3. Fields, in order: V gene, J gene, clone size, D gene, CDR3 protein, CDR3 DNA. A D gene is named only where the DNA matches it firmly. Some rows mark clone size as missing; the rest say once, few, many or name a class of expanded clone.

>TRBV6-5|TRBJ2-3|NA|TRBD2
CASSRKAGNTDTQYF
TGTGCCAGCAGCAGAAAAGCGGGGAACACAGATACGCAGTATTTT
>TRBV5-1|TRBJ2-7|NA|NA
CASSLGQGGIWYEQYF
TGCGCCAGCAGCTTGGGGCAGGGGGGAATCTGGTACGAGCAGTACTTC
>TRBV21-1|TRBJ2-7|NA|NA
CASSKVRRERQYF
TGTGCCAGCAGCAAAGTTAGGCGGGAGAGGCAGTACTTC
>TRBV5-6|TRBJ1-2|NA|TRBD1
CASSSDRGDGYTF
TGTGCCAGCAGCAGTGACAGGGGGGATGGCTACACCTTC
>TRBV29-1|TRBJ1-1|NA|NA
CSVLPTGVNTEAFF
TGCAGCGTCCTACCGACAGGAGTGAACACTGAAGCTTTCTTT
>TRBV15|TRBJ1-2|NA|NA
CATSRDQNYGYTF
TGTGCCACCAGCAGAGATCAGAACTATGGCTACACCTTC
>TRBV3-1/TRBV3-2|TRBJ2-2|NA|NA
CASSQAGTHNTGELFF
TGTGCCAGCAGCCAAGCCGGGACTCACAACACCGGGGAGCTGTTTTTT
>TRBV6-5|TRBJ2-7|NA|NA
CASSPTGRSSYEQYF
TGTGCCAGCAGCCCGACAGGGAGGAGCTCCTACGAGCAGTACTTC
>TRBV15|TRBJ2-1|NA|TRBD1
CATSRGGGPNNEQFF
TGTGCCACCAGCCGAGGGGGCGGCCCAAACAATGAGCAGTTCTTC
>TRBV20-1|TRBJ1-2|NA|NA
CSASLARSYGYTF
TGCAGTGCTAGTTTGGCCAGAAGCTATGGCTACACCTTC
>TRBV10-3|TRBJ2-3|NA|NA
CAISESYTRTDTQYF
TGTGCCATCAGTGAGTCGTACACGCGCACAGATACGCAGTATTTT
>TRBV18|TRBJ1-6|NA|TRBD1
CASSTGTGGDSPLHF
TGTGCCAGCTCAACGGGGACAGGGGGGGATTCACCCCTCCACTTT
>TRBV4-3|TRBJ1-1|once|TRBD1
CASSQRGLRGLGEAFF
TGCGCCAGCAGCCAACGAGGACTCAGGGGGCTAGGTGAAGCTTTCTTT
>TRBV10-3|TRBJ1-6|once|TRBD1
CAIGTGASYNSPLHF
TGTGCCATAGGGACAGGGGCATCCTATAATTCACCCCTCCACTTT
>TRBV10-3|TRBJ2-7|NA|TRBD1
CAITPGTGYEQYF
TGTGCCATCACCCCCGGGACAGGCTACGAGCAGTACTTC
>TRBV20-1|TRBJ2-1|NA|TRBD2
CSASGGGERVYEQFF
TGCAGTGCTAGTGGTGGGGGGGAGCGGGTCTATGAGCAGTTCTTC
>TRBV19|TRBJ2-2|few|TRBD2
CASSIRGSGRGAGELFF
TGTGCCAGTAGTATCCGGGGGAGCGGGAGAGGGGCCGGGGAGCTGTTTTTT
>TRBV9|TRBJ1-4|NA|NA
CASSRRGSNEKLFF
TGTGCCAGCAGCCGCCGCGGGTCCAATGAAAAACTGTTTTTT
>TRBV6-5|TRBJ1-1|NA|NA
CASRKTGLNTEAFF
TGTGCCAGCAGGAAAACAGGGTTGAACACTGAAGCTTTCTTT
>TRBV10-3|TRBJ2-1|NA|TRBD2
CAIRDDSGRVYNEQFF
TGTGCCATCAGAGACGATAGCGGGAGAGTTTACAATGAGCAGTTCTTC
>TRBV19|TRBJ2-5|NA|NA
CASSIRVRETQYF
TGTGCCAGTAGTATTAGAGTCCGAGAGACCCAGTACTTC
>TRBV14|TRBJ2-2|NA|TRBD2
CASSQPGLAGGLYTGELFF
TGTGCCAGCAGCCAACCGGGACTAGCGGGAGGCCTCTACACCGGGGAGCTGTTTTTT
>TRBV19|TRBJ1-5|NA|TRBD1
CASSILDRVAGQPQHF
TGTGCCAGTAGTATCCTGGACAGGGTGGCAGGTCAGCCCCAGCATTTT
>TRBV15|TRBJ2-1|NA|NA
CATGRSDRLGNEQFF
TGTGCCACCGGGAGGTCGGACAGGTTAGGAAATGAGCAGTTCTTC
>TRBV9|TRBJ1-1|NA|NA
CASSTTGNTEAFF
TGTGCCAGCAGCACGACAGGGAACACTGAAGCTTTCTTT
>TRBV6-6|TRBJ2-1|NA|NA
CASSPGTSRNEQFF
TGTGCCAGCAGCCCCGGGACTTCACGCAATGAGCAGTTCTTC
>TRBV28|TRBJ2-7|once|TRBD2
CASSSPGLTYEQYF
TGTGCCAGCAGTTCTCCGGGACTAACTTACGAGCAGTACTTC
>TRBV27|TRBJ2-2|NA|NA
CASSPGASAYTGELFF
TGTGCCAGCAGTCCTGGGGCTAGCGCTTACACCGGGGAGCTGTTTTTT
>TRBV5-1|TRBJ2-5|NA|NA
CASSTSQGPTGETQYF
TGCGCCAGCAGCACGTCACAGGGACCCACTGGGGAGACCCAGTACTTC
>TRBV15|TRBJ2-7|NA|NA
CATSRDTGWVQGSYEQYF
TGTGCCACCAGCAGAGATACCGGTTGGGTTCAGGGGTCCTACGAGCAGTACTTC
>TRBV7-9|TRBJ2-3|NA|TRBD1
CASSRTGSDTQYF
TGTGCCAGCAGCCGGACAGGGTCAGATACGCAGTATTTT
>TRBV7-2|TRBJ1-4|NA|TRBD1
CASSARQGGKLFF
TGTGCCAGCAGCGCACGACAGGGTGGAAAACTGTTTTTT
>TRBV6-5|TRBJ1-2|NA|TRBD1
CASSYGTDPNYGYTF
TGTGCCAGCAGCTATGGGACAGACCCCAACTATGGCTACACCTTC
>TRBV27|TRBJ1-6|NA|TRBD1
CASRRQEGGFNSPLHF
TGTGCCAGCAGACGTCAGGAAGGGGGCTTCAATTCACCCCTCCACTTT